Below are 22 T cell receptor beta chains sequenced from a single sample in a study of tumor-infiltrating lymphocytes in oesophageal squamous cell carcinoma (dated by TCRdb to 2016 to 2018). The library was obtained by PCR. Data came from an Illumina HiSeq 2000. TCRdb's own reprocessing of the public reads used fastp at Q25 and MiXCR and kept productive beta chains. Each CDR3 protein gets just one entry, which takes the most common genes and DNA from the rows behind it. The sample has about 14,000 distinct CDR3 sequences on record, roughly half of them singletons. The top ten hold 12% to 15% of the sample. Sequencing used blood. Receptors originate from a male donor with esophageal squamous cell carcinoma.

The sample holds many counts of this clonotype. This chain links TRBV27 with TRBJ2-2; D ambiguous. CDR1 is MNHEY and CDR2 is SMNVEV in the germline V gene (reference sequence). The length of the CDR3 is 15 residues. The V and J ends lost 2 bases and 0 bases respectively, with 7 bases between them. The CDR3 DNA is TGTGCCAGCAGTTTAAATCCAGCGAACACCGGGGAGCTGTTTTTT. Translated: CASSLNPANTGELFF.

The table lists this clonotype with many counts. Mismatch with germline at one junction end may stem from a read error. The rearrangement links TRBV5-4 to TRBJ1-1, with a possible D match to TRBD1 (6 bases). This CDR3 has 14 residues. Per the germline V gene, CDR1 is SGHNT and CDR2 is YYREEE (reference sequence). CDR3 sequence reads: CASSRGGANTEAFF. DNA of the CDR3: TGCGCCAGCAGCCGTGGGGGGGCGAACACTGAAGCTTTCTTT.

The gene calls are TRBV7-7 and TRBJ2-3; no clear D gene. With the DNA end fitting TRBJ2-1 better, the J assignment may be wrong. Germline loops: CDR1 SSHAT, CDR2 FNYEAQ (reference sequence). The CDR3 length is 13 residues. The CDR3 spells CASSLGARDEQFF. CDR3 sequence (DNA): TGTGCCAGCAGCTTAGGTGCCAGAGATGAGCAGTTCTTC.

V is TRBV6-1 and J is TRBJ2-3; D is uncertain. This CDR3 is 17 amino acids long. CDR1 is MNHNS and CDR2 is SASEGT in the germline V gene. V was shortened by 7 bases and J by 0 bases, with 20 bases between the two germline ends. The CDR3 protein is CASTRLGVFLSTDTQYF. As DNA, the CDR3 is TGTGCCAGCACGCGCCTTGGGGTTTTCCTTAGCACAGATACGCAGTATTTT.

The chain links TRBV11-3 to TRBJ2-1; weak D call: TRBD2 (6 bases). Germline lookup yields CDR1 SGHNT and CDR2 YENEEA. The CDR3 loop spans 12 amino acids. V lost 0 bases and J 12 bases, leaving 9 bases between the germline ends. The CDR3 DNA reads TGTGCCAGCAGCTTAGATCCTAGCGTGCAGTTCTTC. As protein: CASSLDPSVQFF.

This clonotype was counted many times. It is likely a read error, because the conserved phenylalanine at the end of the CDR3 is missing. No DNA is shown, since the ends of the CDR3 on it are uncertain; the CDR3 is the one TCRdb lists. V gene TRBV7-8 combines with J gene TRBJ2-7; the table assigns TRBD1, which was not confirmed against the DNA. The germline V gene has CDR1 SGHVS and CDR2 FQNEAQ. The CDR3 is 14 amino acids in total, end residues counted. The CDR3 is CASSRGLGGYTFGS.

This chain links TRBV7-9 with TRBJ2-5; the D gene is possibly TRBD2 (6 bases). The last part of the DNA fits TRBJ2-1 better; the J call may be wrong. Per germline, CDR1 SEHNR and CDR2 FQNEAQ (reference sequence). The CDR3 has 13 amino acids. DNA for the CDR3: TGTGCCAGCAGCTCTGTGGGACTCCAAGAGCAGTTCTTC. This codes for CASSSVGLQEQFF.

Relative to its sample, this clonotype is medium-sized. CDR3 protein: CASSSTPGQGYEQYF. Here the CDR3 DNA reads TGTGCCAGCAGCTCCACGCCGGGACAGGGCTACGAGCAGTACTTC. The rearrangement joins TRBV7-2 to TRBJ2-7; 9 bases are shared with TRBD1. The V segment lost 4 bases and the J segment 3 bases; nucleotides outside the gene matches: 7. The CDR3 extends over 15 amino acids. CDR1 SGHTA and CDR2 FQGNSA come from the germline V gene. The complete variable domain, with remaining parts taken from reference TRBV7-2 and TRBJ2-7, reads GAGVSQSPSNKVTEKGKDVELRCDPISGHTALYWYRQSLGQGLEFLIYFQGNSAPDKSGLPSDRFSAERTGGSVSTLTIQRTQQEDSAVYLCASSSTPGQGYEQYFGPGTRLTVT.

Sample share makes this clonotype medium-sized. This chain uses TRBV7-2 with TRBJ2-7; 11 bases line up with TRBD2. The germline gives CDR1 SGHTA, CDR2 FQGNSA. The CDR3 is made up of 15 amino acids. V was pared by 4 bases and J by 2 bases, with 4 bases of the junction left unmatched. The CDR3 DNA reads TGTGCCAGCAGCTGGGGACTAGCGGATCCCTACGAGCAGTACTTC. Its translation is CASSWGLADPYEQYF.

This clonotype was seen ten or more times. The genes are TRBV5-1 and TRBJ1-5; the D gene is possibly TRBD1 (6 bases). CDR3 length: 16 amino acids. The germline V gene encodes CDR1 SGHRS and CDR2 YFSETQ. V was cut by 4 bases and J by 4 bases, with 18 bases left in between. CDR3 amino acids: CASSPGLNRVNQPQHF. The CDR3 region has the DNA TGCGCCAGCAGCCCGGGCCTCAACAGGGTAAATCAGCCCCAGCATTTT. The full variable domain, rest sourced from reference TRBV5-1 and TRBJ1-5, is KAGVTQTPRYLIKTRGQQVTLSCSPISGHRSVSWYQQTPGQGLQFLFEYFSETQRNKGNFPGRFSGRQFSNSRSEMNVSTLELGDSALYLCASSPGLNRVNQPQHFGDGTRLSIL.

This clonotype rates as medium-sized. The genes are TRBV6-1 and TRBJ2-7; D is perhaps TRBD2 (6 bases). Germline lookup yields CDR1 MNHNS and CDR2 SASEGT. This CDR3 comprises 18 residues. Between the trimmed V and J ends, which lost 2 bases and 2 bases, there was a span of 22 bases. The CDR3 region is CASSELGSRGTRTYEQYF. The CDR3 DNA reads TGTGCCAGCAGTGAATTAGGATCGCGGGGCACCCGAACCTACGAGCAGTACTTC.

CDR3 residues: CASSLAGMNTEAFF. CDR3 nucleotides: TGTGCCAGCAGTTTGGCAGGCATGAACACTGAAGCTTTCTTT. This chain connects TRBV7-3 to TRBJ1-1, with unresolved D. V dropped 6 bases and J dropped 0 bases, with 11 bases sitting between them. Germline V gene lookup returns CDR1 SGHTA and CDR2 FQGTGA. This CDR3 is 14 amino acids long.

V and J are TRBV24-1 and TRBJ2-1; D tentatively fits TRBD1 or TRBD2 (5 bases each). The J call is uncertain, as TRBJ2-5 better fits the DNA end. Germline values: CDR1 KGHDR, CDR2 SFDVKD. The CDR3 length is 16 residues. CDR3 region: CATSDQLGGSQETQYF. The CDR3 region has the DNA TGTGCCACCAGTGACCAGCTTGGGGGATCCCAAGAGACCCAGTACTTC.

The chain joins TRBV7-2 to TRBJ2-1; no firm D call. The assigned J gene may be wrong: the sequence end matches TRBJ2-7 better. The CDR3 extends over 14 amino acids. The V gene's germline CDR1 is SGHTA and CDR2 FQGNSA. The CDR3 protein is CASSLGVVGYEQYF. CDR3 DNA sequence: TGTGCCAGCAGCTTAGGGGTAGTCGGCTACGAGCAGTACTTC.

This clonotype was seen a handful of times. The rearrangement uses TRBV30 and TRBJ1-6; 8 bases map to TRBD1. Trimming removed 0 bases from V and 13 bases from J; junction bases left unmatched: 11. This CDR3 is 15 amino acids long. Germline CDR1 and CDR2: GTSNPN and SVGIG (reference sequence). The CDR3 here is CAWSVRGQGVSPLHF. The CDR3 DNA follows: TGTGCCTGGAGTGTACGAGGACAGGGAGTTTCGCCCCTCCACTTT.

V is TRBV6-6 and J is TRBJ2-7; 14 bases align to TRBD2. The J call may be mistaken, given a closer DNA end match to TRBJ2-1. This CDR3 spans 14 amino acids. The germline gives CDR1 MNHNY, CDR2 SVGAGI (reference sequence). CDR3 in DNA: TGTGCCAGCAGTTATGGGACTAGCGGGAGCGGGCAGTTCTTC. Translating it yields CASSYGTSGSGQFF.

This clonotype was recorded many times. The chain carries TRBV2 and TRBJ1-1; D may be TRBD1 (5 bases). Trimming stripped 6 bases from V and 1 base from J, with 9 bases between. This CDR3 has 13 residues. The germline V gene has CDR1 SNHLY and CDR2 FYNNEI. The CDR3 region has the DNA TGTGCCAGCAGCAGAAGGGGGAACACTGAAGCTTTCTTT. It is translated as CASSRRGNTEAFF.

This clonotype has just one count. This rearrangement joins TRBV7-6 to TRBJ2-3; 11 nucleotides line up with TRBD2. The DNA end favors TRBJ2-7, so the J call may be wrong. The germline CDR1 and CDR2 sequences are SGHVS and FNYEAQ. This CDR3 is 15 amino acids long. DNA of the CDR3: TGTGCCAGCAGCTCTAGCGGGGGGCCAAAGGTAGAGCAGTACTTC. Translated: CASSSSGGPKVEQYF.

The gene calls are TRBV7-6 and TRBJ2-1, with D possibly matching TRBD2 (5 bases). This CDR3 spans 13 amino acids. Trimming left V 0 bases short and J 8 bases short, with 8 bases between. The germline V gene has CDR1 SGHVS and CDR2 FNYEAQ. The CDR3 DNA follows: TGTGCCAGCAGCTTAGCGAGGGCCGATGAGCAGTTCTTC. Amino acid sequence: CASSLARADEQFF.

The chain uses TRBV7-2 and TRBJ2-3, with 7 bases identical to TRBD2. The trim removed 5 bases at V and 3 bases at J, leaving 14 bases unmatched. Germline V lookup: CDR1 SGHTA, CDR2 FQGNSA. This CDR3 contains 17 residues. CDR3 region: CASSQQASGDFTDTQYF. The CDR3 coding sequence is TGTGCCAGCAGCCAACAGGCTAGCGGAGATTTTACAGATACGCAGTATTTT. The whole variable domain, remainder taken from reference TRBV7-2 and TRBJ2-3, is GAGVSQSPSNKVTEKGKDVELRCDPISGHTALYWYRQSLGQGLEFLIYFQGNSAPDKSGLPSDRFSAERTGGSVSTLTIQRTQQEDSAVYLCASSQQASGDFTDTQYFGPGTRLTVL.

V is TRBV7-2 and J is TRBJ2-5; D assignment may be TRBD1 or TRBD2 (5 bases each). The J call may not be correct, given that the DNA end is closer to TRBJ2-1. Germline CDR1 SGHTA, CDR2 FQGNSA. The CDR3 covers 15 residues. Written as DNA, the CDR3 is TGTGCCAGCACCGGTTTTCAGGGACCCTCCTACGAGCAGTTCTTC. As protein: CASTGFQGPSYEQFF.

The chain joins TRBV11-2 to TRBJ2-3, with D hard to call. V lost 5 bases to trimming and J lost 4 bases, with 4 bases between them. The CDR3 has 11 residues. Germline CDR1 is SGHAT and CDR2 is FQNNGV. The CDR3 region is CASSGADTQYF. In DNA form, the CDR3 reads TGTGCCAGCAGCGGCGCAGATACGCAGTATTTT.